Shown below are 26 T cell receptor beta chains from a single sample sequenced in a study of tumor-infiltrating lymphocytes in primary liver carcinoma. The investigators made TCR beta cDNA from about 500 ng total RNA, using a constant-region primer. Slightly modified ARM-PCR served as the procedure for the TCR beta libraries. These libraries came from three rounds of nested multiplex PCR. Two initial PCR rounds of about 11 cycles each paired TRBV1-TRBV30 forward primers with a C-beta reverse primer. Each CDR3 protein is one row after TCRdb ran MiXCR on the multiplex PCR reads. The sample has about 190,000 distinct CDR3 sequences; 85% are singletons. From unsorted bulk tissue weighing roughly 17-31 mg, DNA and RNA were co-extracted. Sequencing input: tumor tissue from primary liver carcinoma. The receptor source for this set is a man in his forties with primary liver carcinoma and hepatitis B virus infection.

Comments on this clonotype: Compared with germline, one end of the junction differs, possibly owing to a read error. V gene TRBV29-1 combines with J gene TRBJ2-3; 9 positions match TRBD1. CDR3 length: 14 residues. Per germline, CDR1 SQVTM and CDR2 ANQGSEA. The chain's CDR3 is CSTQGQGSIDTQYF. The DNA of the CDR3 is TGCAGCACACAGGGACAGGGAAGCATAGATACACAGTATTTT.

CDR3 DNA sequence: TGCAGCTTTGCCGGGCCCGCAATGCAGTATTTT. Translated, it gives CSFAGPAMQYF. The gene calls are TRBV29-1 and TRBJ2-3; D remains ambiguous. Germline V gene lookup returns CDR1 SQVTM and CDR2 ANQGSEA. This CDR3 contains 11 residues. The ends were cut back, 8 bases at V and 11 bases at J, with 17 bases in the middle.

With respect to this clonotype: Germline and junction disagree at one end, which may indicate a read error. In DNA, the CDR3 is TGCACCAGCACCCAAGGGGGCGCACATACTGAAGCTTTCTTT. Amino acids: CTSTQGGAHTEAFF. The chain has TRBV5-1 and TRBJ1-1, with 7 bases lining up with TRBD1. The germline V gene encodes CDR1 SGHRS and CDR2 YFSETQ. The CDR3 covers 14 residues. The full variable domain, rest sourced from reference TRBV5-1 and TRBJ1-1, is KAGVTQTPRYLIKTRGQQVTLSCSPISGHRSVSWYQQTPGQGLQFLFEYFSETQRNKGNFPGRFSGRQFSNSRSEMNVSTLELGDSALYLCTSTQGGAHTEAFFGQGTRLTVV.

This clonotype came up once. This chain uses TRBV29-1 with TRBJ2-1, with TRBD2 identical over 9 bases. CDR1 and CDR2 (germline): SQVTM, ANQGSEA. This CDR3 comprises 15 residues. Losses at the gene ends were 6 bases for V and 3 bases for J; bases not matched to a gene: 9. The CDR3 coding sequence is TGCAGCGTCGGATTAGCGGGAGTGTTCTACAATGAGCAGTTCTTC. This sequence encodes CSVGLAGVFYNEQFF.

Of note for this clonotype: At one end, the junction sequence differs from germline, possibly due to a read error. Written as DNA, the CDR3 is TGCAACGTTGGGACTAGCGCGGCGAATACCGGGGAGCTGTTATTT. It yields the protein CNVGTSAANTGELLF. This sequence joins TRBV29-1 and TRBJ2-2, with TRBD2 matching 10 bases. CDR3 length: 15 amino acids. The germline gives CDR1 SQVTM, CDR2 ANQGSEA.

Regarding this clonotype: The germline gene is not matched at one end of the junction; a read error may be the cause. The V and J genes are TRBV4-2 and TRBJ2-1, with 9 bases lining up with TRBD2. The CDR3 sequence is 17 residues long. Per the germline V gene, CDR1 is LGHNA and CDR2 is YNFKEQ. The CDR3 is CASIQEPGLAGDNEQFF. Here the CDR3 DNA reads TGTGCCAGCATCCAAGAGCCCGGGTTAGCGGGAGACAATGAGCAGTTCTTC.

About this clonotype: The junction does not match germline at one end; this may be a read error. This sequence joins TRBV11-2 and TRBJ2-2, with D maybe TRBD2 (5 bases). The germline V gene encodes CDR1 SGHAT and CDR2 FQNNGV. There are 13 residues in the CDR3. In nucleotides, the CDR3 is TGTGCCGGCAGCCAAGGTGTGGCCGGGGAGCTGTCCTTT. Protein product: CAGSQGVAGELSF. Full variable domain (missing parts from reference TRBV11-2 and TRBJ2-2): EAGVAQSPRYKIIEKRQSVAFWCNPISGHATLYWYQQILGQGPKLLIQFQNNGVVDDSQLPKDRFSAERLKGVDSTLKIQPAKLEDSAVYLCAGSQGVAGELSFGEGSRLTVL.

This clonotype showed up just once. The V call is TRBV6-6, the J call TRBJ1-1; possibly TRBD1 for D (5 bases). In germline, CDR1 is MNHNY, CDR2 SVGAGI (reference sequence). Deletions cut 6 bases from V and 5 bases from J, with 13 bases between. CDR3 length: 13 amino acids. In nucleotides, the CDR3 is TGTGCCAGCAGCATGGGGGGGATTACTGAAGCTTTCTTT. Its translation is CASSMGGITEAFF.

Comment on this clonotype: Germline and junction disagree at one end, which may indicate a read error. The rearrangement links TRBV12-3 or TRBV12-4 to TRBJ2-7, with D possibly matching TRBD1 (7 bases). The CDR3 has 15 residues. In nucleotides, the CDR3 is TGTGCCAGCAGTGTCGGGGGACAGAGGACCTACGAACAGTACTTC. The encoded protein is CASSVGGQRTYEQYF.

About this clonotype: One end of the junction is discordant with germline, which a read error may explain. The chain uses TRBV11-3 and TRBJ2-3; D tentatively fits TRBD1 or TRBD2 (5 bases each). CDR3 length: 17 residues. The germline CDR1 and CDR2 sequences are SGHNT and YENEEA. CDR3 coding DNA: TGTACCAGCAGTCCCGGGACCTTGAGAAGCGGCACAGATACGCAGTATTTT. It is translated as CTSSPGTLRSGTDTQYF.

In regard to this clonotype: A junction end diverges from the germline sequence, so it may reflect a read error. The gene calls are TRBV29-1 and TRBJ2-6, with TRBD1 as a possible D gene (5 bases). The CDR3 contains 12 residues. From germline, CDR1 is SQVTM and CDR2 ANQGSEA. CDR3 region: CSVAFGANVLTF. Here the CDR3 DNA reads TGCAGCGTTGCTTTTGGGGCCAATGTCCTGACTTTC.

In the case of this clonotype: One end of the junction does not line up with germline, which may come from a read error. J is TRBJ2-1 and V is TRBV29-1; tentative D call: TRBD2 (6 bases). Per germline, CDR1 SQVTM and CDR2 ANQGSEA. This CDR3 is 13 amino acids long. The CDR3 DNA reads TGCAACGTTGCCATCACGGGAGCGGGTAAGCAGTTCTTC. The encoded protein is CNVAITGAGKQFF.

V and J are TRBV9 and TRBJ1-2; 7 bases match TRBD1. V shed 6 bases and J 7 bases; nucleotides not matched to a gene: 12. Looked up from germline, CDR1 is SGDLS and CDR2 is YYNGEE. There are 14 residues in the CDR3. The DNA for the CDR3 is TGTGCCAGCAACGCGTTACAGGGGTTGGGTGGCTACACCTTC. This sequence encodes CASNALQGLGGYTF.

As to this clonotype: Because it lacks the conserved phenylalanine or tryptophan at the end, this CDR3 is likely a read error. V gene TRBV29-1 combines with J gene TRBJ2-2; TRBD2 aligns across 8 bases. The CDR3 runs to 15 residues. Per germline, CDR1 SQVTM and CDR2 ANQGSEA. V was pared by 6 bases and J by 0 bases, with 6 bases of the junction left unmatched. CDR3 sequence reads: CSVVTSAANTGELFL. For the CDR3, the DNA is TGCAGCGTAGTGACTAGCGCGGCGAACACCGGGGAGCTGTTTCTT.

Comments on this clonotype: This may arise from a read error, as a much more abundant clone is one base away. The chain recombines TRBV2 with TRBJ2-2; D might be TRBD2 (6 bases). The CDR3 is 15 residues long. The germline V gene has CDR1 SNHLY and CDR2 FYNNEI. The germline V and J ends were trimmed by 3 bases and 10 bases, with 18 bases remaining between them. In DNA form, the CDR3 reads TGTGCCAGCAGTGACAAGGGGACGGGACTTTCGGAGCTGTTTTTT. Translating gives CASSDKGTGLSELFF.

This clonotype was detected once. In this CDR3 the conserved last residue, phenylalanine or tryptophan, is missing, so a read error is likely. The chain uses TRBV6-6 and TRBJ1-6; 9 bases align to TRBD1. V lost 5 bases to trimming and J lost 7 bases; unmatched junction nucleotides: 6. Germline V lookup: CDR1 MNHNY, CDR2 SVGAGI (reference sequence). CDR3 length: 15 amino acids. This CDR3 reads CASSLGTGRNSPLHY. CDR3 DNA: TGTGCCAGCAGTCTCGGGACAGGGCGAAATTCACCCCTCCACTAT.

This chain uses TRBV11-2 with TRBJ2-6; D unclear. Between the trimmed V and J ends, which lost 10 bases and 9 bases, there was a span of 22 bases. Germline V lookup: CDR1 SGHAT, CDR2 FQNNGV. There are 15 residues in the CDR3. The CDR3 DNA follows: TGTGCCACCCAGTGGCCGCGCTCTAGGGTCAACGTCCTGACTTTC. It encodes CATQWPRSRVNVLTF.

As regards this clonotype: This likely comes from a read error, as the CDR3 has no conserved phenylalanine or tryptophan at its end. The rearrangement uses TRBV11-2 and TRBJ2-3; 14 bases agree with TRBD2. CDR3 size: 16 residues. Germline V gene sequence: CDR1 SGHAT, CDR2 FQNNGV. CDR3 sequence: CASISPGLAGVDMQYI. CDR3 DNA sequence: TGTGCCAGCATCTCCCCGGGACTAGCGGGAGTGGATATGCAGTATATT.

As regards this clonotype: Mismatch with germline at one junction end may stem from a read error. V gene TRBV4-3 combines with J gene TRBJ2-6; D may be TRBD1 or TRBD2 (6 bases each). The CDR3 covers 20 residues. The germline V gene encodes CDR1 LGHNA and CDR2 YSLEER. The CDR3 region is CANSQDHGKWGAFGANVLTF. CDR3 DNA: TGCGCCAACAGCCAAGATCATGGGAAGTGGGGGGCATTCGGGGCCAACGTCCTGACTTTC.

The chain couples TRBV29-1 to TRBJ2-1, with D possibly being TRBD2 (5 bases). Germline V gives CDR1 SQVTM, CDR2 ANQGSEA. V dropped 3 bases and J dropped 3 bases, with 15 bases sitting between them. The CDR3 sequence is 15 residues long. Here the CDR3 reads CSVDYRREGYNEQFF. CDR3 in DNA: TGCAGCGTTGATTATCGGCGTGAGGGCTACAATGAGCAGTTCTTC.

This clonotype was counted once. The chain carries TRBV7-2 and TRBJ2-1; 13 bases fit TRBD2. Germline V CDR1 and CDR2: SGHTA, FQGNSA. The length of the CDR3 is 17 residues. With 2 bases clipped from V and 10 bases from J, the junction kept 11 bases outside the gene matches. The chain's CDR3 is CASSLLPGTSGTKEQFF. The CDR3 DNA sequence: TGTGCCAGCAGCTTATTGCCCGGGACTAGCGGGACTAAAGAGCAGTTCTTC.

Of note for this clonotype: A much larger clone differs from this one at a single base, so this may be a read error. The rearrangement uses TRBV30 and TRBJ1-5, with no clear D. There are 13 residues in the CDR3. Looked up from germline, CDR1 is GTSNPN and CDR2 is SVGIG (reference sequence). CDR3 nucleotides: TGTGCCTGGAGTGTTGCCGGAAATCAGCCCCACCATTTT. This codes for CAWSVAGNQPHHF.

This chain uses TRBV2 with TRBJ2-5; 9 bases are shared with TRBD1. CDR1 is SNHLY and CDR2 is FYNNEI in the germline V gene. With 5 bases clipped from V and 5 bases from J, the junction kept 6 bases outside the gene matches. The CDR3 sequence is 14 residues long. The CDR3 loop reads CASSIQGAHETQYF. CDR3 DNA sequence: TGTGCCAGCAGTATACAGGGGGCCCATGAGACCCAGTACTTC.

On this clonotype itself: At one end the junction does not follow the germline gene, possibly because of a read error. The rearrangement links TRBV28 to TRBJ2-5, with 11 positions matching TRBD2. The CDR3 has 17 residues. In germline, CDR1 is MDHEN, CDR2 SYDVKM. CDR3 protein: CANSPIAGGPLGETQYF. The CDR3 DNA is TGTGCCAACAGTCCGATAGCGGGAGGGCCACTAGGCGAGACCCAGTACTTC.

On this clonotype: Here the CDR3 omits its conserved ending phenylalanine or tryptophan, so a read error is the likely source. The chain recombines TRBV4-1 with TRBJ2-5, with TRBD2 matching 10 bases. CDR3 length equals 16 residues. Per the germline V gene, CDR1 is MGHRA and CDR2 is YSYEKL. CDR3: CASSQGSSSGRESQYC. The CDR3 DNA is TGCGCCAGCAGTCAAGGGTCGTCTAGCGGGAGAGAGTCCCAGTACTGC.

Worth noting for this clonotype: A much larger clone sits a single nucleotide away, making a read error possible. The J gene is TRBJ2-7, the V gene TRBV28; D not resolved. The CDR3 sequence is 12 residues long. V was trimmed by 9 bases and J by 6 bases, leaving 15 bases between them. CDR1 is MDHEN, CDR2 SYDVKM, per germline. CDR3 sequence reads: CARSGVGPEQYF. CDR3 DNA sequence: TGTGCCAGGAGTGGAGTAGGTCCCGAGCAGTACTTC.